A single sample gave rise to the 17 T cell receptor beta chains below, sequenced in a study of T cell changes during pregnancy in multiple sclerosis. Only in-frame clones appear in the TCRdb table, and some are missing; sequencing was by immunoSEQ multiplex PCR. The data show tens of thousands of clones, with less than 95% seen just once and over 0.65% held by the top ten. The sample in question was peripheral blood, obtained in the second trimester of pregnancy. The source of these receptors is a female donor with multiple sclerosis, enrolled in a pregnancy study.

The V and J genes are TRBV7-3 and TRBJ2-1; the match to TRBD2 covers 11 bases. Looked up from germline, CDR1 is SGHTA and CDR2 is FQGTGA. J was trimmed by 7 bases and V by 2 bases; bases with no gene match: 4. This CDR3 contains 15 residues. CDR3 bases: TGTGCCAGCAGCTTAGTAGCGGGGGGGCGGAATGAGCAGTTCTTC. Its protein is CASSLVAGGRNEQFF.

The chain carries TRBV7-3 and TRBJ2-6; 8 nucleotides line up with TRBD1. This CDR3 region has 20 residues. The ends lost 3 bases at V and 2 bases at J; junction bases unmatched: 15. Looked up from germline, CDR1 is SGHTA and CDR2 is FQGTGA. CDR3 sequence reads: CASSLKGQGEVGPGANVLTF. CDR3 DNA sequence: TGTGCCAGCAGCTTGAAAGGACAGGGAGAGGTTGGGCCTGGGGCCAACGTCCTGACTTTC.

The chain combines TRBV5-1 with TRBJ2-2, with 14 bases that match TRBD2. V shed 4 bases and J 6 bases; nucleotides not matched to a gene: 11. In germline, CDR1 is SGHRS, CDR2 YFSETQ. The CDR3 is made up of 18 amino acids. The CDR3 reads CASSPRLAGGPLPGELFF. The CDR3 nucleotides read TGCGCCAGCAGCCCTCGACTAGCGGGGGGGCCGCTCCCCGGGGAGCTGTTTTTT.

The chain employs TRBV6-5 and TRBJ1-4; TRBD1 aligns across 7 bases. There are 15 residues in the CDR3. J was trimmed by 7 bases and V by 5 bases; bases with no gene match: 10. Germline CDR1 is MNHEY and CDR2 is SVGAGI. CDR3 in DNA: TGTGCCAGCAGTCCATGGGGGACAGAGCTTGAAAAACTGTTTTTT. Protein product: CASSPWGTELEKLFF.

The V call is TRBV5-5, the J call TRBJ2-2, with D possibly TRBD2 on 5 matching bases. The CDR3 length is 15 residues. Germline CDR1 reads SGHKS; CDR2 reads YYEKEE (reference sequence). The V end lost 4 bases, the J end lost 6 bases, and 16 bases lay between the germline ends. In nucleotides, the CDR3 is TGTGCCAGCAGCCCCCTAGCATCTCGGCCCGGGGAGCTGTTTTTT. This gives the protein CASSPLASRPGELFF.

The rearrangement links TRBV6-4 to TRBJ1-5; unclear D gene. In germline, CDR1 is MRHNA, CDR2 SNTAGT. This CDR3 is built from 13 residues. The V end lost 4 bases, the J end lost 6 bases, and 10 bases lay between the germline ends. CDR3 bases: TGTGCCAGCAGTGCAGGAGGCACTCAGCCCCAGCATTTT. Translation: CASSAGGTQPQHF.

The chain carries TRBV6-6 and TRBJ2-6; 7 nucleotides line up with TRBD1. This CDR3 is built from 15 residues. J was trimmed by 9 bases and V by 6 bases; bases with no gene match: 11. Germline V CDR1 and CDR2: MNHNY, SVGAGI (reference sequence). CDR3 amino acids: CASSYGTEHFNVLTF. The CDR3, as DNA: TGTGCCAGCAGCTACGGGACAGAACATTTCAACGTCCTGACTTTC.

The chain carries TRBV7-9 and TRBJ1-1; weak D call: TRBD1 (6 bases). The CDR3 length is 19 residues. CDR1 SEHNR and CDR2 FQNEAQ come from the germline V gene (reference sequence). V was cut by 4 bases and J by 1 base, with 25 bases left in between. The CDR3 region is CASSSTVFVPGQSNTEAFF. The CDR3 bases are TGTGCCAGCAGCTCAACCGTATTCGTCCCGGGACAATCGAACACTGAAGCTTTCTTT. Drawing the rest from reference TRBV7-9 and TRBJ1-1, the complete variable domain is DTGVSQNPRHKITKRGQNVTFRCDPISEHNRLYWYRQTLGQGPEFLTYFQNEAQLEKSRLLSDRFSAERPKGSFSTLEIQRTEQGDSAMYLCASSSTVFVPGQSNTEAFFGQGTRLTVV.

The chain has TRBV5-1 and TRBJ2-5, with no clear D. The assigned J gene may be wrong: the sequence end matches TRBJ2-7 better. Germline loops: CDR1 SGHRS, CDR2 YFSETQ. The CDR3 is made up of 13 amino acids. The CDR3 DNA reads TGCGCCAGCAGCTTGTTAGCTCCCTACGAGCAGTACTTC. This gives the protein CASSLLAPYEQYF.

V usage is TRBV7-3 and J usage is TRBJ2-7; weak D call: TRBD1 (5 bases). Looked up from germline, CDR1 is SGHTA and CDR2 is FQGTGA. V was shortened by 5 bases and J by 4 bases, with 21 bases between the two germline ends. The CDR3 sequence is 16 residues long. In DNA form, the CDR3 reads TGTGCCAGCAGCCCGGTCGGTGGACAAACTGCTTACGAGCAGTACTTC. The encoded protein is CASSPVGGQTAYEQYF.

This clone appeared once. This chain links TRBV6-1 with TRBJ1-1, with 8 bases aligning to TRBD1. V shed 5 bases and J 4 bases; nucleotides not matched to a gene: 9. The length of the CDR3 is 15 residues. CDR1 is MNHNS, CDR2 SASEGT, per germline. The CDR3 is CASSPNPGTGTEAFF. CDR3 sequence (DNA): TGTGCCAGCAGTCCCAATCCCGGGACAGGCACTGAAGCTTTCTTT.

The chain combines TRBV6-5 with TRBJ2-5; 7 bases fit TRBD2. The J segment lost 1 base and the V segment lost 4 bases, leaving 0 bases of the junction unmatched. The CDR3 has 13 residues. Per the germline V gene, CDR1 is MNHEY and CDR2 is SVGAGI. Here the CDR3 reads CASSSSGQETQYF. The DNA of the CDR3 is TGTGCCAGCAGTTCTAGCGGCCAAGAGACCCAGTACTTC.

Here the CDR3 DNA reads TGTGCCAGCAGCTTAGGGAGCGGCAGGAGAAGAGCCGGGGAGCTGTTTTTT. The encoded protein is CASSLGSGRRRAGELFF. This chain connects TRBV11-2 to TRBJ2-2; TRBD2 is a possible D gene (5 bases). Trimming took 1 base from V and 6 from J, leaving 18 bases between them. Germline V lookup: CDR1 SGHAT, CDR2 FQNNGV. There are 17 residues in the CDR3. Complete variable domain (other parts from reference TRBV11-2 and TRBJ2-2): EAGVAQSPRYKIIEKRQSVAFWCNPISGHATLYWYQQILGQGPKLLIQFQNNGVVDDSQLPKDRFSAERLKGVDSTLKIQPAKLEDSAVYLCASSLGSGRRRAGELFFGEGSRLTVL.

This clone was picked up a small number of times. The chain employs TRBV2 and TRBJ1-1; perhaps TRBD1 as D (5 bases). The germline V and J ends were trimmed by 11 bases and 7 bases, with 17 bases remaining between them. The germline CDR1 and CDR2 sequences are SNHLY and FYNNEI. This CDR3 comprises 12 residues. The CDR3 sequence: CASVGPHVEAFF. The CDR3 DNA sequence: TGTGCCTCCGTGGGGCCGCACGTTGAAGCTTTCTTT. Combining the CDR3 with reference TRBV2 and TRBJ1-1 gives the whole variable domain EPEVTQTPSHQVTQMGQEVILRCVPISNHLYFYWYRQILGQKVEFLVSFYNNEISEKSEIFDDQFSVERPDGSNFTLKIRSTKLEDSAMYFCASVGPHVEAFFGQGTRLTVV.

This sequence joins TRBV7-2 and TRBJ2-7, with D tentatively TRBD1 (6 bases). The CDR3 spans 13 residues. CDR1 is SGHTA, CDR2 FQGNSA, per germline. V lost 5 bases to trimming and J lost 6 bases, with 14 bases between them. The DNA for the CDR3 is TGTGCCAGCAGCACTTTACAGGGTGGCGAGCAGTACTTC. Translated, it gives CASSTLQGGEQYF.

The chain links TRBV19 to TRBJ2-5; TRBD1 might be the D (6 bases). The CDR3 covers 13 residues. Germline CDR1 LNHDA, CDR2 SQIVND (reference sequence). V was shortened by 6 bases and J by 5 bases, with 13 bases between the two germline ends. The DNA for the CDR3 is TGTGCCAGTAGCCCGACAGGAGGTGAGACCCAGTACTTC. As protein: CASSPTGGETQYF.

This sequence joins TRBV5-6 and TRBJ2-1, with 8 bases identical to TRBD2. Germline V gene sequence: CDR1 SGHDT, CDR2 YYEEEE. The trim removed 3 bases at V and 3 bases at J, leaving 5 bases unmatched. The CDR3 spans 15 residues. CDR3: CASSSRGGYYNEQFF. CDR3 nucleotides: TGTGCCAGCAGCTCACGGGGGGGCTACTACAATGAGCAGTTCTTC.